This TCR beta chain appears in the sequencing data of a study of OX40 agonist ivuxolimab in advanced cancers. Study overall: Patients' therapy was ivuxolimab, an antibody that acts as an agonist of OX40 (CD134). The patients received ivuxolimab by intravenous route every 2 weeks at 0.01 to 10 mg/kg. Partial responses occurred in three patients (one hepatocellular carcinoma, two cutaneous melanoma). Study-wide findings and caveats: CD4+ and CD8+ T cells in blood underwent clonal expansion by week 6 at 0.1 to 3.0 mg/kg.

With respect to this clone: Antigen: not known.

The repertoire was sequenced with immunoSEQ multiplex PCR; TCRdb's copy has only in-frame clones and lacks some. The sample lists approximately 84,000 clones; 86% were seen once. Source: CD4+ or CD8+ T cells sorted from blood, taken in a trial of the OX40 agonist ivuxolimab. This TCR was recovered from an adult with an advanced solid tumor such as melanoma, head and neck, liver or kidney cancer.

The CDR3 loop reads CASSSQAGSYNEQFF. The CDR3 DNA is TGCGCCAGCAGCTCCCAGGCGGGCTCCTACAATGAGCAGTTCTTC. V usage is TRBV5-1 and J usage is TRBJ2-1; D is perhaps TRBD2 (5 bases). CDR1 and CDR2 (germline): SGHRS, YFSETQ. The V gene lost 3 bases and the J gene lost 0 bases, with 10 bases spanning the gap. This CDR3 has 15 residues.